The present T cell receptor (beta chain) was sequenced within a study of blood T cell repertoires in COVID-19. Looking at the study overall: COVID-19 samples collected from the United States, Italy and Spain covered acute and convalescent phases. Sources were T cells, B-cell-depleted T cells, or PBMCs; the material itself was cDNA or gDNA.

Original analysis: For nucleated cells, counts were estimated from reference gene primer amplification. TCRdb keeps only in-frame clones here, not all; method: immunoSEQ multiplex PCR. The DNA was the basis for D and trimming; V, J and clone size are from that table. The repertoire holds roughly 170,000 clones, with around 84% as singletons. V lost 3 bases to trimming and J lost 0 bases, with 10 bases between them. The CDR3 is 14 amino acids. Germline V gene lookup returns CDR1 SGHRS and CDR2 YFSETQ. Material for sequencing was peripheral blood. The chain uses TRBV5-1 and TRBJ2-7; TRBD1 might be the D (6 bases). The receptor's source is a woman aged 45-59 years with COVID-19, enrolled during active disease. The CDR3: CASSWGQVSYEQYF. In nucleotides, the CDR3 is TGCGCCAGCAGCTGGGGGCAGGTCTCCTACGAGCAGTACTTC. Drawing the rest from reference TRBV5-1 and TRBJ2-7, the complete variable domain is KAGVTQTPRYLIKTRGQQVTLSCSPISGHRSVSWYQQTPGQGLQFLFEYFSETQRNKGNFPGRFSGRQFSNSRSEMNVSTLELGDSALYLCASSWGQVSYEQYFGPGTRLTVT.